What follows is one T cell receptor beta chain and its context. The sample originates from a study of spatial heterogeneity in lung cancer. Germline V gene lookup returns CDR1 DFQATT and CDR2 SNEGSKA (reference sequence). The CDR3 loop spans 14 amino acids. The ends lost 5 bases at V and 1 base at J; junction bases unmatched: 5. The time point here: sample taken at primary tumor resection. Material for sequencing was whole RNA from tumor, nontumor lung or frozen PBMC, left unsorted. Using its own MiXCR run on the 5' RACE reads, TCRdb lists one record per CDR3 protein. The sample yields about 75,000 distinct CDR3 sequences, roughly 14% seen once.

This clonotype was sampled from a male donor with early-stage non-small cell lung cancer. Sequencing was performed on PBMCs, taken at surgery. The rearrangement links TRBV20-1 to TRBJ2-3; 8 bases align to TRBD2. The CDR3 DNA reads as TGCAGTGCTGAGCTAGCGGGCGGCACAGATACGCAGTATTTT. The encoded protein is CSAELAGGTDTQYF.